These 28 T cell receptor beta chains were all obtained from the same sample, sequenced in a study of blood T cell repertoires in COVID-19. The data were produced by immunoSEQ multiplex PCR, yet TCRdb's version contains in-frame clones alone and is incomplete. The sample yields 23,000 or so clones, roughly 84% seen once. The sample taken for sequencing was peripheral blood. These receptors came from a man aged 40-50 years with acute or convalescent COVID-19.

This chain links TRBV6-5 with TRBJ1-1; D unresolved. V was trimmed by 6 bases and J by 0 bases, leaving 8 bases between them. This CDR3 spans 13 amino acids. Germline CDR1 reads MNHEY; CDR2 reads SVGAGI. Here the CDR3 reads CASRGAMNTEAFF. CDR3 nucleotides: TGTGCCAGCAGGGGAGCAATGAACACTGAAGCTTTCTTT.

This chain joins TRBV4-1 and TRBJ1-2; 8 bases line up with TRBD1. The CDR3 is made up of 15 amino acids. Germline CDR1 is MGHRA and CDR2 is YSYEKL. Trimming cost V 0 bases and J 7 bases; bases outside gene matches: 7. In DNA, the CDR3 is TGCGCCAGCAGCCAAGATGACAGGGGCGCGGGTGGCTACACCTTC. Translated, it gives CASSQDDRGAGGYTF.

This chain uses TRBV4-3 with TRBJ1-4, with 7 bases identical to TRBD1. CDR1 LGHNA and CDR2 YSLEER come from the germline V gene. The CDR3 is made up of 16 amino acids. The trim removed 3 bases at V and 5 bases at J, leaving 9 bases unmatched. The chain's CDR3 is CASSHSYRGQNEKLFF. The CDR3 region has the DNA TGCGCCAGCAGCCATTCATACCGGGGACAGAATGAAAAACTGTTTTTT.

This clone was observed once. Here the CDR3 DNA reads TGCAGCGCCAGGGAAACCTCTGGAAACACCATATATTTT. Its protein is CSARETSGNTIYF. The rearrangement links TRBV29-1 to TRBJ1-3; maybe TRBD1 (5 bases). Germline-derived CDR1 and CDR2 are SQVTM and ANQGSEA. V was clipped by 7 bases and J by 0 bases, with 10 bases between them. The CDR3 runs 13 residues.

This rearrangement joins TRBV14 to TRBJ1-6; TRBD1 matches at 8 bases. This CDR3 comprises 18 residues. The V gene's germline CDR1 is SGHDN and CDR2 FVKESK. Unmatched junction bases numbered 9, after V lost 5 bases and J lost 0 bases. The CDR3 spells CASSTRTGPGSYNSPLHF. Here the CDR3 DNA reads TGTGCCAGCAGCACCCGGACAGGGCCGGGCTCCTATAATTCACCCCTCCACTTT.

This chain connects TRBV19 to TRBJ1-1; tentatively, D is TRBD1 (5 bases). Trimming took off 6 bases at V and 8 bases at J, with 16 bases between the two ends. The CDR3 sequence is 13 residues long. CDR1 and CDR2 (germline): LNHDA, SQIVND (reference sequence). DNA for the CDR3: TGTGCCAGTAGCCAAACTACAGGAGTCGAAGCTTTCTTT. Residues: CASSQTTGVEAFF. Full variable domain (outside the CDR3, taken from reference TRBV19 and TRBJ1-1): DGGITQSPKYLFRKEGQNVTLSCEQNLNHDAMYWYRQDPGQGLRLIYYSQIVNDFQKGDIAEGYSVSREKKESFPLTVTSAQKNPTAFYLCASSQTTGVEAFFGQGTRLTVV.

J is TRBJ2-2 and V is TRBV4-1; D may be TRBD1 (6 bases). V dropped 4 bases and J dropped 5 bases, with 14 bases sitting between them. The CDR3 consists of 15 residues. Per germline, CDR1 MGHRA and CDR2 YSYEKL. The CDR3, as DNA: TGCGCCAGCAGCCCAATCCGGGACACAACCGGGGAGCTGTTTTTT. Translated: CASSPIRDTTGELFF.

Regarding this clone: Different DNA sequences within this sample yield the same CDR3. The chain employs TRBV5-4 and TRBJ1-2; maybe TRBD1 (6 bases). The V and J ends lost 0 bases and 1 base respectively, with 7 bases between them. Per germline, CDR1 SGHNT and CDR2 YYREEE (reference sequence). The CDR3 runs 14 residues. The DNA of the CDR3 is TGTGCCAGCAGCTTGGGGACAGTTAACTATGGCTACACCTTC. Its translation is CASSLGTVNYGYTF.

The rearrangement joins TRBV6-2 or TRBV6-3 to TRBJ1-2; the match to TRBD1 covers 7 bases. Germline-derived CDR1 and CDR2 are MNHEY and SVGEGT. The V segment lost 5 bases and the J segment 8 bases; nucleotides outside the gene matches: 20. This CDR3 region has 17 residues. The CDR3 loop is CASSKPNLVTGFDGYTF. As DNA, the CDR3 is TGTGCCAGCAGTAAACCCAACCTCGTGACAGGGTTCGACGGCTACACCTTC.

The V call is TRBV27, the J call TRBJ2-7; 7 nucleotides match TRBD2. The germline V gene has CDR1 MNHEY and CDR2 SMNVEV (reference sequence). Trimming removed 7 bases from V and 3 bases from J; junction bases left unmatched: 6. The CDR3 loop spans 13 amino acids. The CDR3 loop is CASTLSSGYEQYF. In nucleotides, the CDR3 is TGTGCCAGCACCCTCTCTAGCGGCTACGAGCAGTACTTC.

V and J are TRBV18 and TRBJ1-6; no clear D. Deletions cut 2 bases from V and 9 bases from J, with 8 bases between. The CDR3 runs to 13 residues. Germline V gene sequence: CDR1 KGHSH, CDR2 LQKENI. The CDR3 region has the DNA TGTGCCAGCTCACCAGAGACAACTTCACCCCTCCACTTT. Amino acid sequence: CASSPETTSPLHF.

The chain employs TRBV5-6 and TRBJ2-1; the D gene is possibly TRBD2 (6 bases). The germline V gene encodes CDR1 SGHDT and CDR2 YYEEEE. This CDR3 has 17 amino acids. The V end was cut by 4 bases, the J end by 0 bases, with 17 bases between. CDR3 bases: TGTGCCAGCAGCCGGAGGGTCTTGAGCCTCTCCTACAATGAGCAGTTCTTC. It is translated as CASSRRVLSLSYNEQFF.

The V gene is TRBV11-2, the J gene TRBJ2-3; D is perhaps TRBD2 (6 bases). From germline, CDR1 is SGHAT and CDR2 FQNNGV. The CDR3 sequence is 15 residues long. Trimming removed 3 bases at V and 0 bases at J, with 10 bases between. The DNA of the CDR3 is TGTGCCAGCAGCTTGGCGGGAACTAGCACAGATACGCAGTATTTT. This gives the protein CASSLAGTSTDTQYF.

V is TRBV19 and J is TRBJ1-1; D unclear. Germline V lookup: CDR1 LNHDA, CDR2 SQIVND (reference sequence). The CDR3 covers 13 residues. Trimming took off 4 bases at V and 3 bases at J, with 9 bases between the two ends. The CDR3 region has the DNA TGTGCCAGTAGTAGCGGGTGGGACACTGAAGCTTTCTTT. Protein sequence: CASSSGWDTEAFF.

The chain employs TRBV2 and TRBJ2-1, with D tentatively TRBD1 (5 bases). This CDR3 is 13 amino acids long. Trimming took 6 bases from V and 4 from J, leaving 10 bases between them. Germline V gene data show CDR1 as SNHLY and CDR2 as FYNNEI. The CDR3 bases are TGTGCCAGCAGGACAGTTTCTTACAATGAGCAGTTCTTC. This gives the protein CASRTVSYNEQFF.

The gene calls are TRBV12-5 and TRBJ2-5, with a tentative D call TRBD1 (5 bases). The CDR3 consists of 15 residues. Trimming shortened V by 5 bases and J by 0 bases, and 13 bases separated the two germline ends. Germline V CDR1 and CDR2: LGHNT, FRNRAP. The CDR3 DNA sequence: TGTGCTAGTGGTGGAACCTCGACAGACCAAGAGACCCAGTACTTC. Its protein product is CASGGTSTDQETQYF.

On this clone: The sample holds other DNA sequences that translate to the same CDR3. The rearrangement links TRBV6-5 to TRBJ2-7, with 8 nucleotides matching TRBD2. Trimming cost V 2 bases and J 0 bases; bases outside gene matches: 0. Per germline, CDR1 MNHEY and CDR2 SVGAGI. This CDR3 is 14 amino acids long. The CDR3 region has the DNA TGTGCCAGCAGTTACAGCGGGAGCTCCTACGAGCAGTACTTC. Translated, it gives CASSYSGSSYEQYF.

The CDR3 nucleotides are TGTGCCAGTAGGCCGAGGACAGAAGCTAATGAAAAACTGTTTTTT. Translating it yields CASRPRTEANEKLFF. The chain couples TRBV19 to TRBJ1-4, with D possibly matching TRBD1 (6 bases). Germline CDR1 and CDR2: LNHDA and SQIVND (reference sequence). The V end lost 6 bases, the J end lost 3 bases, and 14 bases lay between the germline ends. The CDR3 runs 15 residues.

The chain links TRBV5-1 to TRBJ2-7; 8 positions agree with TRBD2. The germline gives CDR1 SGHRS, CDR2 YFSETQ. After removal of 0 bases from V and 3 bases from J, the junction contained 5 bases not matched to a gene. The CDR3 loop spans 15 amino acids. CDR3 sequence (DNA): TGCGCCAGCAGCTTGGGTAGCGGGGTAGACTACGAGCAGTACTTC. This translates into CASSLGSGVDYEQYF.

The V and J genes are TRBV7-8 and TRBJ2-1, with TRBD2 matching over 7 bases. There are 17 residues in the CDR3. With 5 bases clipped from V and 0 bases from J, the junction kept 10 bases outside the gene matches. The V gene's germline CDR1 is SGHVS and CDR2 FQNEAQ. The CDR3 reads CASSARDYLFSYNEQFF. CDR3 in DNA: TGTGCCAGCAGCGCCCGGGACTACCTTTTCTCCTACAATGAGCAGTTCTTC.

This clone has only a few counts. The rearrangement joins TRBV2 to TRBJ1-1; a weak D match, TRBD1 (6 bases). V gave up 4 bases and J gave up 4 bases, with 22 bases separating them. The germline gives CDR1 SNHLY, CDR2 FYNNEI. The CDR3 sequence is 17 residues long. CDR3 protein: CASSGPGAGEISTEAFF. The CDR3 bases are TGTGCCAGCAGTGGGCCCGGGGCAGGGGAGATTTCCACTGAAGCTTTCTTT.

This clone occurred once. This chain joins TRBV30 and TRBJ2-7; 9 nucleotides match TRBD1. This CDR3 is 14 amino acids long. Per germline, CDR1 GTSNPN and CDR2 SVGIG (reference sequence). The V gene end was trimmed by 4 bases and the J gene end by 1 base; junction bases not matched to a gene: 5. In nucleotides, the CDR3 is TGTGCCTGGATCCCCGGGACAGGGTCCTACGAGCAGTACTTC. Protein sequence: CAWIPGTGSYEQYF.

The CDR3 DNA is TGTGCCAGCAGTAGTATCCTCGGGGACATTGATCAGCCCCAGCATTTT. It encodes CASSSILGDIDQPQHF. The chain joins TRBV27 to TRBJ1-5; the D gene is possibly TRBD1 (6 bases). V gave up 5 bases and J gave up 5 bases, with 19 bases separating them. Germline lookup yields CDR1 MNHEY and CDR2 SMNVEV (reference sequence). The CDR3 is made up of 16 amino acids.

This CDR3 is CAISAGTGGGSGANVLTF. In nucleotides, the CDR3 is TGTGCCATCAGTGCCGGGACAGGGGGTGGTTCTGGGGCCAACGTCCTGACTTTC. This sequence joins TRBV10-3 and TRBJ2-6; TRBD1 aligns across 11 bases. This CDR3 is 18 amino acids long. V gave up 4 bases and J gave up 1 base; unmatched junction bases: 6. Germline V gene data show CDR1 as ENHRY and CDR2 as SYGVKD.

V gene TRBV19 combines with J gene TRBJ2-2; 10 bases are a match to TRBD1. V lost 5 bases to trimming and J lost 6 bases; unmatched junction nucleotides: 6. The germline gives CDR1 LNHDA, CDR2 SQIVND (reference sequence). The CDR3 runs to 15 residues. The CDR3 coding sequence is TGTGCCAGTAGTCCCCGACAGGGGGCCGCCGGGGAGCTGTTTTTT. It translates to CASSPRQGAAGELFF. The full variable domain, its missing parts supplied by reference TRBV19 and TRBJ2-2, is DGGITQSPKYLFRKEGQNVTLSCEQNLNHDAMYWYRQDPGQGLRLIYYSQIVNDFQKGDIAEGYSVSREKKESFPLTVTSAQKNPTAFYLCASSPRQGAAGELFFGEGSRLTVL.

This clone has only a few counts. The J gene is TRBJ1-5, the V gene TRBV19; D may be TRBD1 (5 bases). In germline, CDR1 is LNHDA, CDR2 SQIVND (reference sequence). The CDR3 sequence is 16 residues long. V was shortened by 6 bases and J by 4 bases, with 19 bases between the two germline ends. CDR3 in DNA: TGTGCCAGTAGCTCCCAGGGCCAGGGTTGGAATCAGCCCCAGCATTTT. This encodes CASSSQGQGWNQPQHF.

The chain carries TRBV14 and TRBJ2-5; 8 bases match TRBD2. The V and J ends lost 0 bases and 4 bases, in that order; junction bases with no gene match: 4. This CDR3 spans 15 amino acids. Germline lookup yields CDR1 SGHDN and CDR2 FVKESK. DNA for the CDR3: TGTGCCAGCAGCCAAGATGCGAGCGGGAGAGAGACCCAGTACTTC. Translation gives CASSQDASGRETQYF.

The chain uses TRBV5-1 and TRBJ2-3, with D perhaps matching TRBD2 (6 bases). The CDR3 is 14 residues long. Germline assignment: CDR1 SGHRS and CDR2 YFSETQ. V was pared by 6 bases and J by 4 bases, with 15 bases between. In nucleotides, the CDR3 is TGCGCCAGCAATCCGACTAGTTACTCAGATACGCAGTATTTT. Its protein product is CASNPTSYSDTQYF.